These 29 T cell receptor beta chains originate from one sample sequenced in a study of blood T cell repertoires in COVID-19. Libraries were prepared by immunoSEQ multiplex PCR; TCRdb keeps only in-frame clonotypes and omits some of them. The sample consists of roughly 100,000 clones, about 80% of them appearing once. The sample taken for sequencing was peripheral blood. The receptors originated from a man between 65 and 79 years old with acute or convalescent COVID-19.

In its sample, this clone was seen a few times. The DNA of the CDR3 is TGTGCCAGTAGTATACCAACCGGGAATTCACCCCTCCACTTT. This translates into CASSIPTGNSPLHF. This sequence joins TRBV19 and TRBJ1-6; D is unresolved. Per germline, CDR1 LNHDA and CDR2 SQIVND (reference sequence). Trimming left V 2 bases short and J 7 bases short, with 9 bases between. CDR3 length: 14 residues.

This sequence joins TRBV5-6 and TRBJ2-7, with D unclear. Germline V gene sequence: CDR1 SGHDT, CDR2 YYEEEE. Trimming took off 0 bases at V and 0 bases at J, with 7 bases between the two ends. CDR3 size: 14 residues. The chain's CDR3 is CASSLVQDSYEQYF. The CDR3 DNA reads as TGTGCCAGCAGCTTGGTTCAGGACTCCTACGAGCAGTACTTC.

CDR3 sequence: CSVGTSGIINEQYF. The CDR3 DNA sequence: TGCAGCGTTGGGACTAGCGGGATTATAAACGAGCAGTACTTC. The J gene is TRBJ2-7, the V gene TRBV29-1; 12 bases are shared with TRBD2. V shed 4 bases, J shed 5 bases, and the junction held 6 bases outside the gene matches. The CDR3 contains 14 residues. Germline V CDR1 and CDR2: SQVTM, ANQGSEA.

This chain links TRBV3-1 (or the pseudogene TRBV3-2) with TRBJ2-2; no reliable D call. Germline-derived CDR1 and CDR2 are LGHDT and YNNKEL (reference sequence). The CDR3 spans 13 residues. V dropped 1 base and J dropped 6 bases, with 6 bases sitting between them. In DNA, the CDR3 is TGTGCCAGCAGCCAAGTTGAGTCCGGGGAGCTGTTTTTT. This encodes CASSQVESGELFF.

This clone was seen a handful of times. The chain uses TRBV7-3 and TRBJ1-5, with D perhaps matching TRBD1 (5 bases). The CDR3 contains 17 residues. V shed 0 bases and J shed 4 bases, with 16 bases lying between them. Per germline, CDR1 SGHTA and CDR2 FQGTGA. As DNA, the CDR3 is TGTGCCAGCAGCTTAACGGCGACAGTTTGGGGAAATCAGCCCCAGCATTTT. Protein sequence: CASSLTATVWGNQPQHF.

About this clone itself: This sample also contains other DNA sequences that code for the same CDR3. This chain links TRBV7-8 with TRBJ1-2, with D unclear. Germline-derived CDR1 and CDR2 are SGHVS and FQNEAQ. V lost 2 bases, J lost 4 bases, and 8 bases lay in between. The CDR3 runs to 13 residues. The CDR3 loop reads CASSLTGSYGYTF. CDR3 in DNA: TGTGCCAGCAGCTTAACCGGGAGCTATGGCTACACCTTC. Combining the CDR3 with reference TRBV7-8 and TRBJ1-2 gives the whole variable domain GAGVSQSPRYKVAKRGQDVALRCDPISGHVSLFWYQQALGQGPEFLTYFQNEAQLDKSGLPSDRFFAERPEGSVSTLKIQRTQQEDSAVYLCASSLTGSYGYTFGSGTRLTVV.

The chain recombines TRBV19 with TRBJ2-7, with 9 bases that match TRBD2. CDR3 length equals 12 residues. Germline V lookup: CDR1 LNHDA, CDR2 SQIVND (reference sequence). V was clipped by 8 bases and J by 4 bases; unmatched bases: 3. DNA for the CDR3: TGTGCCAGTGGGACTAGCAGTTACGAGCAGTACTTC. Protein: CASGTSSYEQYF.

This clone was counted a single time. The genes are TRBV11-2 and TRBJ2-1, with D possibly being TRBD1 (5 bases). The germline V and J ends were trimmed by 5 bases and 6 bases, with 8 bases remaining between them. CDR3 length: 12 residues. Germline CDR1 reads SGHAT; CDR2 reads FQNNGV. The CDR3 region is CASSGASNEQFF. DNA for the CDR3: TGTGCCAGCAGCGGGGCTTCCAATGAGCAGTTCTTC.

This sequence joins TRBV27 and TRBJ1-1; the D is unclear. V was trimmed by 6 bases and J by 5 bases, leaving 22 bases between them. This CDR3 comprises 16 residues. Germline CDR1 is MNHEY and CDR2 is SMNVEV (reference sequence). The CDR3 loop is CASSSRPTRVGTEAFF. The DNA for the CDR3 is TGTGCCAGCAGCTCCCGCCCCACGAGGGTGGGGACTGAAGCTTTCTTT.

The rearrangement links TRBV19 to TRBJ1-5, with TRBD1 identical over 9 bases. J lost 6 bases, V lost 4 bases, and 19 bases had no gene match. CDR3 length equals 19 residues. Germline CDR1 LNHDA, CDR2 SQIVND (reference sequence). CDR3 amino acids: CASSSSGLSPGTGFQPQHF. The CDR3 coding sequence is TGTGCCAGTAGTAGCTCCGGACTCAGTCCCGGGACAGGGTTTCAGCCCCAGCATTTT. Full variable domain (outside the CDR3, taken from reference TRBV19 and TRBJ1-5): DGGITQSPKYLFRKEGQNVTLSCEQNLNHDAMYWYRQDPGQGLRLIYYSQIVNDFQKGDIAEGYSVSREKKESFPLTVTSAQKNPTAFYLCASSSSGLSPGTGFQPQHFGDGTRLSIL.

This chain uses TRBV2 with TRBJ1-6, with D perhaps TRBD1 (6 bases). V dropped 7 bases and J dropped 4 bases, with 11 bases sitting between them. The CDR3 is 14 amino acids. From germline, CDR1 is SNHLY and CDR2 FYNNEI. DNA for the CDR3: TGTGCCAGCAACGACAGGAGATATAATTCACCCCTCCACTTT. Translating it yields CASNDRRYNSPLHF. Full variable domain (remainder filled in from reference TRBV2 and TRBJ1-6): EPEVTQTPSHQVTQMGQEVILRCVPISNHLYFYWYRQILGQKVEFLVSFYNNEISEKSEIFDDQFSVERPDGSNFTLKIRSTKLEDSAMYFCASNDRRYNSPLHFGNGTRLTVT.

The chain links TRBV13 to TRBJ1-1, with 7 bases identical to TRBD1. The CDR3 consists of 14 residues. From germline, CDR1 is PRHDT and CDR2 FYEKMQ (reference sequence). Germline trimming cut 5 bases from V and 5 bases from J; bases unmatched to any gene: 8. The CDR3 reads CASSPLDRQTEAFF. Written as DNA, the CDR3 is TGTGCCAGCAGCCCCCTGGACAGGCAAACTGAAGCTTTCTTT. Using reference TRBV13 and TRBJ1-1 for the parts outside the CDR3, the full variable domain is AAGVIQSPRHLIKEKRETATLKCYPIPRHDTVYWYQQGPGQDPQFLISFYEKMQSDKGSIPDRFSAQQFSDYHSELNMSSLELGDSALYFCASSPLDRQTEAFFGQGTRLTVV.

The J gene is TRBJ2-7, the V gene TRBV28, with a tentative D call TRBD2 (6 bases). The germline V gene has CDR1 MDHEN and CDR2 SYDVKM. The CDR3 covers 13 residues. The germline V and J ends were trimmed by 5 bases and 7 bases, with 15 bases remaining between them. The CDR3 reads CASSSQPGREQYF. The CDR3 DNA reads as TGTGCCAGCAGTAGTCAGCCAGGGAGGGAGCAGTACTTC.

The rearrangement uses TRBV18 and TRBJ2-5; 9 nucleotides align to TRBD2. J lost 3 bases, V lost 1 base, and 9 bases had no gene match. The germline gives CDR1 KGHSH, CDR2 LQKENI. The CDR3 spans 17 residues. The CDR3 DNA follows: TGTGCCAGCTCACCACGATTCGTCGGACTAGCGAAAGAGACCCAGTACTTC. Translating it yields CASSPRFVGLAKETQYF.

This clone showed up just once. V usage is TRBV7-2 and J usage is TRBJ1-3, with 9 bases that match TRBD1. The CDR3 covers 16 residues. V dropped 6 bases and J dropped 7; count of bases not matched to a gene: 13. The germline V gene has CDR1 SGHTA and CDR2 FQGNSA. The CDR3, as DNA: TGTGCCAGCAGTCAGATAGGGACAGGGATCTCCAACACCATATATTTT. It is translated as CASSQIGTGISNTIYF.

This clone occurred a few times. The chain employs TRBV28 and TRBJ1-5; a weak D match, TRBD1 (5 bases). Germline-derived CDR1 and CDR2 are MDHEN and SYDVKM. The CDR3 extends over 12 amino acids. The V gene lost 11 bases and the J gene lost 2 bases, with 10 bases spanning the gap. The CDR3 sequence: CAGKQGNQPQHF. The CDR3 nucleotides are TGTGCCGGAAAACAGGGCAATCAGCCCCAGCATTTT.

The V gene is TRBV5-1, the J gene TRBJ1-6; D is perhaps TRBD1 (5 bases). Germline-derived CDR1 and CDR2 are SGHRS and YFSETQ. V lost 5 bases and J 9 bases, leaving 21 bases between the germline ends. The CDR3 totals 16 residues. As DNA, the CDR3 is TGCGCCAGCAGTTATTATTCCGACAGTCTCGGTTCACCCCTCCACTTT. Protein sequence: CASSYYSDSLGSPLHF.

The sample holds one count of this clone. This rearrangement joins TRBV5-1 to TRBJ2-2; TRBD2 matches at 8 bases. CDR1 and CDR2 (germline): SGHRS, YFSETQ. The CDR3 extends over 16 amino acids. The V segment lost 7 bases and the J segment 3 bases; nucleotides outside the gene matches: 11. The CDR3 sequence is CASGPGGTIYTGELFF. In DNA, the CDR3 is TGCGCCAGCGGACCGGGGGGGACGATCTACACCGGGGAGCTGTTTTTT.

The chain has TRBV3-1 (or the pseudogene TRBV3-2) and TRBJ1-1; D uncertain. The CDR3 sequence is 12 residues long. Germline lookup yields CDR1 LGHDT and CDR2 YNNKEL (reference sequence). Trimming shortened V by 4 bases and J by 11 bases, and 14 bases separated the two germline ends. The DNA for the CDR3 is TGTGCCAGCAGCCCCATGGGCGCGAAGGCTTTCTTT. Encoded protein: CASSPMGAKAFF.

This CDR3 is CASSLPDIVYGYTF. The DNA for the CDR3 is TGTGCCAGCAGTTTACCCGACATAGTCTATGGCTACACCTTC. The rearrangement links TRBV28 to TRBJ1-2; no clear D gene. Germline-derived CDR1 and CDR2 are MDHEN and SYDVKM. The CDR3 sequence is 14 residues long. Trimming took 2 bases from V and 4 from J, leaving 11 bases between them.

The chain links TRBV19 to TRBJ1-6; 12 bases align to TRBD1. Germline V lookup: CDR1 LNHDA, CDR2 SQIVND (reference sequence). The CDR3 totals 15 residues. V lost 6 bases to trimming and J lost 7 bases; unmatched junction nucleotides: 4. CDR3 in amino acids: CASREGQGANSPLHF. CDR3 DNA sequence: TGTGCCAGTAGGGAGGGACAGGGGGCAAATTCACCCCTCCACTTT.

The chain links TRBV24-1 to TRBJ2-5, with D maybe TRBD2 (7 bases). The germline V and J ends were trimmed by 10 bases and 1 base, with 12 bases remaining between them. CDR1 KGHDR and CDR2 SFDVKD come from the germline V gene. This CDR3 comprises 13 residues. The DNA for the CDR3 is TGTGCCACGTCCGGGGGGCCCCAAGAGACCCAGTACTTC. Translated, it gives CATSGGPQETQYF.

The V call is TRBV18, the J call TRBJ2-5; D might be TRBD1 (5 bases). V was clipped by 2 bases and J by 5 bases, with 15 bases between them. Germline CDR1 is KGHSH and CDR2 is LQKENI. The CDR3 covers 15 residues. The CDR3: CASSPGKGVTETQYF. The CDR3 DNA sequence: TGTGCCAGCTCACCAGGGAAAGGGGTAACGGAGACCCAGTACTTC.

V usage is TRBV19 and J usage is TRBJ1-6, with TRBD1 identical over 9 bases. This CDR3 is built from 14 residues. Germline V gene lookup returns CDR1 LNHDA and CDR2 SQIVND (reference sequence). V lost 3 bases to trimming and J lost 8 bases; unmatched junction nucleotides: 2. For the CDR3, the DNA is TGTGCCAGTAGTATTAGGACAGGGGATTCACCCCTCCACTTT. It specifies CASSIRTGDSPLHF.

The chain uses TRBV5-6 and TRBJ1-2, with TRBD1 matching over 10 bases. The CDR3 is made up of 15 amino acids. V lost 3 bases to trimming and J lost 7 bases; unmatched junction nucleotides: 9. The V gene's germline CDR1 is SGHDT and CDR2 YYEEEE. CDR3 bases: TGTGCCAGCAGCTGGTGGACAGGGGGGCGCCGTGGCTACACCTTC. Protein sequence: CASSWWTGGRRGYTF.

V and J are TRBV6-5 and TRBJ2-3; TRBD2 aligns across 7 bases. Trimming took 4 bases from V and 5 from J; bases not matched to a gene: 6. This CDR3 is 14 amino acids long. Germline lookup yields CDR1 MNHEY and CDR2 SVGAGI. The CDR3 loop reads CASSSGGGVDTQYF. In DNA, the CDR3 is TGTGCCAGCAGTTCGGGGGGAGGAGTAGATACGCAGTATTTT.

This clone was found a few times. This chain connects TRBV27 to TRBJ2-3, with 10 bases fitting TRBD2. CDR3 length equals 14 residues. V shed 9 bases, J shed 9 bases, and the junction held 12 bases outside the gene matches. The germline V gene encodes CDR1 MNHEY and CDR2 SMNVEV (reference sequence). The CDR3, as DNA: TGTGCCAGTTACTCTAGCGGGGGAGCTCGCACGCAGTATTTT. It is translated as CASYSSGGARTQYF.

The chain links TRBV7-2 to TRBJ1-6; 8 nucleotides align to TRBD1. Germline V gene lookup returns CDR1 SGHTA and CDR2 FQGNSA. This CDR3 spans 14 amino acids. J lost 9 bases, V lost 4 bases, and 5 bases had no gene match. CDR3 nucleotide sequence: TGTGCCAGCAGCTCGACAGGGGACCTTTCACCCCTCCACTTT. This encodes CASSSTGDLSPLHF.

In its sample, this clone was seen a few times. The rearrangement joins TRBV24-1 to TRBJ2-3; TRBD2 matches 9 bases. After removal of 3 bases from V and 1 base from J, the junction contained 4 bases not matched to a gene. Germline-derived CDR1 and CDR2 are KGHDR and SFDVKD. This CDR3 contains 16 residues. CDR3 protein: CATSDRTSVRTDTQYF. The CDR3 DNA reads as TGTGCCACCAGTGATCGGACTAGCGTCCGCACAGATACGCAGTATTTT.